Sequencing of this T cell receptor beta chain was carried out in a study of cytomegalovirus exposure and HLA in healthy donors. Across the study: The 120 or so validation repertoires used the same platform as the approximately 620 first-cohort repertoires (as reported by a later analysis). Study observations and caveats: Over 150 TCR beta chains were listed as cytomegalovirus-associated. In vitro confirmation showed three CMV-associated chains to be CMV antigen specific.

The data were produced by immunoSEQ multiplex PCR, yet TCRdb's version contains in-frame clones alone and is incomplete. This sample carries 90,000 to 150,000 clones, approximately 90% of them seen once, and the ten largest clones take about 6%. The CDR3 length is 15 residues. About this clone itself: Its antigen remains unidentified.

It was the approximately 130-subject validation cohort, separate from the roughly 700-subject first cohort, to which the donors belonged. Sequencing input: PBMCs. The genes are TRBV21-1 and TRBJ1-5; TRBD1, the table's D call, lacks a check against the DNA. TRBV21-1 is assigned pseudogene status. This clonotype originated in a young woman in good health and CMV-seropositive. The CDR3 reads CASSKCCRVLTPQHF. The CDR3 region has the DNA TGTGCCAGCAGCAAATGTTGCAGGGTATTAACGCCCCAGCATTTT.